This TCR beta chain was profiled in a study of response to subunit inactivated influenza vaccine. TCRdb itself ran the RT-PCR reads through MiXCR, one entry per CDR3 protein. In the table there are 250,000 to 350,000 distinct CDR3 sequences, over 20% of which are singletons. V trimming: 3 bases; J trimming: 4 bases; junction bases outside the gene matches: 4. The CDR3 has 14 residues. Looked up from germline, CDR1 is SGHDN and CDR2 is FVKESK. This chain joins TRBV14 and TRBJ1-1; 8 bases agree with TRBD1. This TCR derives from a man aged 45-69 years who received an inactivated influenza vaccine. The material was PBMCs from blood, obtained around 22 months after vaccination. CDR3 coding DNA: TGTGCCAGCAGCCAGGCTACAGGGGGCACTGAAGCTTTCTTT. Translating gives CASSQATGGTEAFF.